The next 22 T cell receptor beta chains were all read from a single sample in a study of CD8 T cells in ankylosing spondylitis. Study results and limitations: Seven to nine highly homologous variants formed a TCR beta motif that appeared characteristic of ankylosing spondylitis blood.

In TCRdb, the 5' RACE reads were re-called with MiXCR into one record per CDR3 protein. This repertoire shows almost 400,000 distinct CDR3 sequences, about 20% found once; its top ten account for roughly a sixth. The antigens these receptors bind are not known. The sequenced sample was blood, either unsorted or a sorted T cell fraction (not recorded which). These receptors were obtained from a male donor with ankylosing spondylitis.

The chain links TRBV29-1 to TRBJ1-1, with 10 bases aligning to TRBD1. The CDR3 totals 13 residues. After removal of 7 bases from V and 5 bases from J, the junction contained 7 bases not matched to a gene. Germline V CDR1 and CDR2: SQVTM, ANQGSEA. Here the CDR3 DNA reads TGCAGCGGAGGACAGGGGGGTCGGACTGAAGCTTTCTTT. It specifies CSGGQGGRTEAFF.

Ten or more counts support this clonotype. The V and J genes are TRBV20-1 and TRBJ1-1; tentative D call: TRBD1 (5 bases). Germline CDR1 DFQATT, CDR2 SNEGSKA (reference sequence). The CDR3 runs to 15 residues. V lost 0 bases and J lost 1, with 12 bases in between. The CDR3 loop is CSARDPSGGNTEAFF. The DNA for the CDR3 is TGCAGTGCTAGAGACCCCTCCGGGGGGAACACTGAAGCTTTCTTT.

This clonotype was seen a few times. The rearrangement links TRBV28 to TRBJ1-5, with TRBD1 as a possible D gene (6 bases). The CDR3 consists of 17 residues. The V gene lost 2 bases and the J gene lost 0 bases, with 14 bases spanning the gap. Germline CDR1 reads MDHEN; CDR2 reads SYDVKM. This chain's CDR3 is CASSLAAGAYSNQPQHF. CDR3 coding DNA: TGTGCCAGCAGTTTAGCGGCAGGGGCTTATAGCAATCAGCCCCAGCATTTT. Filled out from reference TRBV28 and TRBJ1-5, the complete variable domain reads DVKVTQSSRYLVKRTGEKVFLECVQDMDHENMFWYRQDPGLGLRLIYFSYDVKMKEKGDIPEGYSVSREKKERFSLILESASTNQTSMYLCASSLAAGAYSNQPQHFGDGTRLSIL.

The CDR3 DNA is TGCGCCAGCAGTGAGTCGGGCCAGGGAGAAAAACTGTTTTTT. It codes for CASSESGQGEKLFF. The chain links TRBV10-2 to TRBJ1-4, with TRBD1 as a possible D gene (5 bases). CDR1 WSHSY and CDR2 SAAADI come from the germline V gene. This CDR3 is 14 amino acids long. Trimming cost V 0 bases and J 8 bases, with 10 bases left between them.

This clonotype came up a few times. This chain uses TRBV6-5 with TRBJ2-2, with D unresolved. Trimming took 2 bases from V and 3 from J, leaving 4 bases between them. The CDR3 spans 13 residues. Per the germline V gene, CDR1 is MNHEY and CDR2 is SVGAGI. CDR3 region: CASSYPDTGELFF. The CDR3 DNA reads TGTGCCAGCAGTTACCCAGACACCGGGGAGCTGTTTTTT.

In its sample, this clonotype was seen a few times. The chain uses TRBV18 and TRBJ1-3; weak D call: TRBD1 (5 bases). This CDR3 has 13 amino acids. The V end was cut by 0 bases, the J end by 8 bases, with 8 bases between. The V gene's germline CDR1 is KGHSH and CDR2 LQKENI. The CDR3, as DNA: TGTGCCAGCTCACCACCAGGGGTTTACACCATATATTTT. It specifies CASSPPGVYTIYF. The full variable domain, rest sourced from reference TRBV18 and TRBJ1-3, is NAGVMQNPRHLVRRRGQEARLRCSPMKGHSHVYWYRQLPEEGLKFMVYLQKENIIDESGMPKERFSAEFPKEGPSILRIQQVVRGDSAAYFCASSPPGVYTIYFGEGSWLTVV.

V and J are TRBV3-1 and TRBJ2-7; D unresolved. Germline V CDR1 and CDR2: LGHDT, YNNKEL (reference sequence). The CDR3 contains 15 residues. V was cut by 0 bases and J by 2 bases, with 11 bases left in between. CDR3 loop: CASSQDPRTPYEQYF. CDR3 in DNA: TGTGCCAGCAGCCAAGATCCCCGAACTCCCTACGAGCAGTACTTC.

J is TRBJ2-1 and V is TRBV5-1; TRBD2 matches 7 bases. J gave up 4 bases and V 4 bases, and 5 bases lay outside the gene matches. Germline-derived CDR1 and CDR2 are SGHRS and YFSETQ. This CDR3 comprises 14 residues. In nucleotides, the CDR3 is TGCGCCAGCAGCGTAGGACTAGTATACAATGAGCAGTTCTTC. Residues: CASSVGLVYNEQFF.

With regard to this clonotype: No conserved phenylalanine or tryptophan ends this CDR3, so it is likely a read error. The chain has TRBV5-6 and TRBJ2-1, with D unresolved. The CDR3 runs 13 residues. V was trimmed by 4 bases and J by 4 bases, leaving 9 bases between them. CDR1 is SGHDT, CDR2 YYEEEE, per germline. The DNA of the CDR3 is TGTGCCAGCAGCCGCCAGGTGTACAATGAGCAGTTCCTC. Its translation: CASSRQVYNEQFL.

The CDR3 region is CASTLQDPSTDTQYF. In DNA form, the CDR3 reads TGTGCCAGCACCCTCCAGGATCCAAGCACAGATACGCAGTATTTT. V is TRBV27 and J is TRBJ2-3; no clear D. CDR3 length: 15 residues. The V end lost 7 bases, the J end lost 0 bases, and 14 bases lay between the germline ends. Per the germline V gene, CDR1 is MNHEY and CDR2 is SMNVEV (reference sequence).

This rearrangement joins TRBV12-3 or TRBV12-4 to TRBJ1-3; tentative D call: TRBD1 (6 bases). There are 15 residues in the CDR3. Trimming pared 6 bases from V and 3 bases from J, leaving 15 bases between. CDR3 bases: TGTGCCAGCAGCCCCCGGACAGACATTGGAAACACCATATATTTT. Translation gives CASSPRTDIGNTIYF.

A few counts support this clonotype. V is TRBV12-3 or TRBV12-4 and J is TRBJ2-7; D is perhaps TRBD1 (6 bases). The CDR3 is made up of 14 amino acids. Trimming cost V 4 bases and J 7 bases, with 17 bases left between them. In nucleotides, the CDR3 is TGTGCCAGCAGTTCACGGATCACAGGGACGGAGCAGTACTTC. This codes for CASSSRITGTEQYF.

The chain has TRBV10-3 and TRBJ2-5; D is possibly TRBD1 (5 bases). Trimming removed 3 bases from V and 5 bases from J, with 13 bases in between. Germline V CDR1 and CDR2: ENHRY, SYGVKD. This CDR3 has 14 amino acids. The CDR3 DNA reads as TGTGCCATCAGTGAATTAAAGGGGCAGGAGACCCAGTACTTC. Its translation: CAISELKGQETQYF.

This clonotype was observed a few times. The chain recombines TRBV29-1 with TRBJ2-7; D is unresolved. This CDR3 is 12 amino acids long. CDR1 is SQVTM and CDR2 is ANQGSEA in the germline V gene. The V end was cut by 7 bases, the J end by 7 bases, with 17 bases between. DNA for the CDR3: TGCAGCGCCAAATCCGGCCAAGGAGAGCAGTACTTC. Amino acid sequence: CSAKSGQGEQYF.

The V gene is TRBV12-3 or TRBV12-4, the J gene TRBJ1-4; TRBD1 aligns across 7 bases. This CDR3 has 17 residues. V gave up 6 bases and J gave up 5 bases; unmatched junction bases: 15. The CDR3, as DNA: TGTGCCAGCAGACAGTATGGACAGGCGACTAAGAATGAAAAACTGTTTTTT. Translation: CASRQYGQATKNEKLFF.

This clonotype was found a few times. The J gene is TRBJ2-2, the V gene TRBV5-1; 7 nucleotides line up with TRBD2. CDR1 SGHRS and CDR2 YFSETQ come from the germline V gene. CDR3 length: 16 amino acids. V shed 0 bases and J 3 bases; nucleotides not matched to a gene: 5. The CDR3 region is CASSLGRDYHTGELFF. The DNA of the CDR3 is TGCGCCAGCAGCTTGGGCCGGGACTACCACACCGGGGAGCTGTTTTTT. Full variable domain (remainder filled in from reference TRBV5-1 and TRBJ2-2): KAGVTQTPRYLIKTRGQQVTLSCSPISGHRSVSWYQQTPGQGLQFLFEYFSETQRNKGNFPGRFSGRQFSNSRSEMNVSTLELGDSALYLCASSLGRDYHTGELFFGEGSRLTVL.

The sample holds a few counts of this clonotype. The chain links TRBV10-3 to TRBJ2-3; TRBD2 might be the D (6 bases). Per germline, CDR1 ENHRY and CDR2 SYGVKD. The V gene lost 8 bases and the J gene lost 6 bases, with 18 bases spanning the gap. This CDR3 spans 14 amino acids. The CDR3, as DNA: TGTGCCATCGGGTCGAACGGGAGAGATGATACGCAGTATTTT. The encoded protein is CAIGSNGRDDTQYF.

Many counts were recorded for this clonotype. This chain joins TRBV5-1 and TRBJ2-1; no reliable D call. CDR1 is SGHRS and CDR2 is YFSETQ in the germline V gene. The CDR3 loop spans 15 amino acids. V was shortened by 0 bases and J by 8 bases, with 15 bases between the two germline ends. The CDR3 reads CASSLVGDSRDEQFF. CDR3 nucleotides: TGCGCCAGCAGCTTGGTGGGCGACTCTCGGGATGAGCAGTTCTTC.

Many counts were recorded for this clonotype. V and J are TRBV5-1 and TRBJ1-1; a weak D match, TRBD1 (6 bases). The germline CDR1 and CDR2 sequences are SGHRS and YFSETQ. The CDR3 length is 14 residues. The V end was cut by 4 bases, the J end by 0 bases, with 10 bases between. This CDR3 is CASSPGTLNTEAFF. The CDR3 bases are TGCGCCAGCAGCCCCGGGACATTGAACACTGAAGCTTTCTTT. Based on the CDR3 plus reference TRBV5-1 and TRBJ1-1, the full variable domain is KAGVTQTPRYLIKTRGQQVTLSCSPISGHRSVSWYQQTPGQGLQFLFEYFSETQRNKGNFPGRFSGRQFSNSRSEMNVSTLELGDSALYLCASSPGTLNTEAFFGQGTRLTVV.

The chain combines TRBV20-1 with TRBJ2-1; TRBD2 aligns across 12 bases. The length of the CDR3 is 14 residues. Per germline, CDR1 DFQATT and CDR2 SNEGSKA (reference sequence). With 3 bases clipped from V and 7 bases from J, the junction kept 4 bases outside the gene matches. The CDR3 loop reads CSARTSGSKNEQFF. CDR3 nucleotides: TGCAGTGCTAGGACTAGCGGGAGTAAAAATGAGCAGTTCTTC.

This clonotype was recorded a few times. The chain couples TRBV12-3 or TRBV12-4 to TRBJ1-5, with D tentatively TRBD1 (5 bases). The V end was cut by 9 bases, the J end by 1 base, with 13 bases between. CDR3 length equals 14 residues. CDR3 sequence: CASTLGLSNQPQHF. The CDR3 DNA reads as TGTGCCAGTACGTTGGGGCTGAGCAATCAGCCCCAGCATTTT.

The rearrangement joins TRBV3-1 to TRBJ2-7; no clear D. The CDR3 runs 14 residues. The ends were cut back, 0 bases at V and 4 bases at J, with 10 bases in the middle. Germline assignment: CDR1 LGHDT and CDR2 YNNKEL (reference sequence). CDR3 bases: TGTGCCAGCAGCCAAGATCTAGTGTTATACGAGCAGTACTTC. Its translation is CASSQDLVLYEQYF.